What follows are 12 T cell receptor beta chains derived from one specimen sequenced in a study of graft-versus-host responses after intestinal transplantation. Method: immunoSEQ multiplex PCR; TCRdb's copy keeps in-frame clones and lacks some. The repertoire holds some 5,600 clones, around 25% seen once, with around 3.5% in the top ten. Sequences were derived from alloreactive CD4+ T cells from a mixed lymphocyte reaction culture, sampled before transplantation. As for subset: CFSE-low proliferating T cells sorted from approximately 6-day pre-transplant mixed lymphocyte reaction (GvH or HvG direction). These receptors all come from a human patient who was an organ donor for intestinal transplantation.

This clone ranks as medium-sized. The genes are TRBV28 and TRBJ2-2; perhaps TRBD1 as D (6 bases). Deletions cut 6 bases from V and 10 bases from J, with 12 bases between. Germline V lookup: CDR1 MDHEN, CDR2 SYDVKM. The CDR3 consists of 12 residues. CDR3 sequence (DNA): TGTGCCAGCAGATCGACAGGAAAGGAGCTGTTTTTT. Its protein product is CASRSTGKELFF.

This chain uses TRBV30 with TRBJ1-4; a possible D gene is TRBD1 (5 bases). Germline V gene data show CDR1 as GTSNPN and CDR2 as SVGIG (reference sequence). This CDR3 region has 13 residues. Trimming left V 0 bases short and J 7 bases short, with 9 bases between. DNA of the CDR3: TGTGCCTGGAGTGTACTCAGGGTTGAAAAACTGTTTTTT. Its translation is CAWSVLRVEKLFF.

This clone was seen more than once but under ten times. The chain employs TRBV28 and TRBJ2-6; 10 bases align to TRBD1. This CDR3 spans 15 amino acids. The V gene end was trimmed by 6 bases and the J gene end by 2 bases; junction bases not matched to a gene: 1. Germline-derived CDR1 and CDR2 are MDHEN and SYDVKM. The CDR3 DNA reads as TGTGCCAGCAGGACAGGGGGCACTGGGGCCAACGTCCTGACTTTC. Translating gives CASRTGGTGANVLTF.

This clone appeared once. This rearrangement joins TRBV11-3 to TRBJ1-2; D call uncertain. The ends were cut back, 4 bases at V and 2 bases at J, with 17 bases in the middle. This CDR3 comprises 16 residues. Per germline, CDR1 SGHNT and CDR2 YENEEA. For the CDR3, the DNA is TGTGCCAGCAGCTCCCACGGAACGGGGTCCAACTATGGCTACACCTTC. Protein product: CASSSHGTGSNYGYTF.

The chain links TRBV5-1 to TRBJ2-3; the D gene is possibly TRBD1 (6 bases). The CDR3 is 14 residues long. Trimming took 5 bases from V and 2 from J, leaving 12 bases between them. In germline, CDR1 is SGHRS, CDR2 YFSETQ. CDR3 sequence reads: CASRKGEPTDTQYF. CDR3 DNA sequence: TGCGCCAGCAGGAAGGGGGAGCCCACAGATACGCAGTATTTT.

This clone was seen a handful of times. The V call is TRBV10-3, the J call TRBJ1-1, with D perhaps matching TRBD1 (6 bases). Per germline, CDR1 ENHRY and CDR2 SYGVKD. The CDR3 covers 13 residues. The V end was cut by 6 bases, the J end by 1 base, with 9 bases between. CDR3 in DNA: TGTGCCATCAGCACGGACAGGAACACTGAAGCTTTCTTT. It translates to CAISTDRNTEAFF.

In DNA, the CDR3 is TGTGCCAGCAGCTTCCAGGGGGCCGTCGGGGAGCTGTTTTTT. This sequence encodes CASSFQGAVGELFF. The rearrangement uses TRBV11-2 and TRBJ2-2, with TRBD1 matching 8 bases. V lost 3 bases, J lost 7 bases, and 4 bases stayed unmatched. This CDR3 spans 14 amino acids. Germline CDR1 reads SGHAT; CDR2 reads FQNNGV.

This clone was observed a single time. J is TRBJ2-7 and V is TRBV9; D gene uncertain. CDR3 size: 13 residues. V was trimmed by 0 bases and J by 0 bases, leaving 4 bases between them. Germline V gives CDR1 SGDLS, CDR2 YYNGEE. Written as DNA, the CDR3 is TGTGCCAGCAGCGTAGGGAGCTCCTACGAGCAGTACTTC. Translation gives CASSVGSSYEQYF.

A few counts support this clone. J is TRBJ2-3 and V is TRBV11-3; 11 bases are a match to TRBD2. The CDR3 runs 15 residues. Looked up from germline, CDR1 is SGHNT and CDR2 is YENEEA. V shed 6 bases and J 2 bases; nucleotides not matched to a gene: 4. CDR3 in DNA: TGTGCCAGCAGTTTACTAGCGGGGGCCACAGATACGCAGTATTTT. Residues: CASSLLAGATDTQYF.

The chain is built from TRBV4-2 and TRBJ2-6; D is unresolved. V lost 0 bases, J lost 8 bases, and 11 bases lay in between. This CDR3 is built from 15 residues. Germline CDR1 reads LGHNA; CDR2 reads YNFKEQ. CDR3 DNA: TGTGCCAGCAGCCAAGAGTCTATCGTGACCAACGTCCTGACTTTC. This translates into CASSQESIVTNVLTF.

This clone counts as medium-sized. The rearrangement joins TRBV30 to TRBJ1-6; D is unclear. Trimming stripped 3 bases from V and 10 bases from J, with 10 bases between. CDR3 length: 12 amino acids. Germline V CDR1 and CDR2: GTSNPN, SVGIG (reference sequence). CDR3 sequence: CAWSRGGSPLHF. CDR3 coding DNA: TGTGCCTGGAGCCGGGGAGGGTCACCCCTCCACTTT.

This clone has a handful of counts. The chain uses TRBV5-1 and TRBJ2-1; 13 bases map to TRBD2. This CDR3 comprises 16 residues. Trimming at V came to 4 bases and at J to 10 bases, leaving 11 bases not matched to a gene. Germline CDR1 is SGHRS and CDR2 is YFSETQ. CDR3 in amino acids: CASSRSGTSGNFEQFF. As DNA, the CDR3 is TGCGCCAGCAGCCGATCCGGGACTAGCGGGAACTTCGAGCAGTTCTTC.